This T cell receptor beta chain was obtained from a study of cytomegalovirus exposure and HLA in healthy donors. Notes on the study in general: CMV serostatus stood as the only immune exposure information on hand. Certain indistinguishable V segments, among them TRBV6-2 and TRBV6-3, were excluded. After further analysis at a later stage, roughly 15,000 TCR beta sequences were associated with HLA alleles at 0.05 false discovery rate.

This clone appeared once. Antigen: not known. In the PCR, 60 Vbeta and 13 Jbeta primers were used. The protocol was immunoSEQ multiplex PCR, while the TCRdb copy is restricted to in-frame clones and leaves out a portion. The repertoire consists of 75,000 to 95,000 clones, with around 80% occurring once and the leading ten covering around 15%. The V gene lost 1 base and the J gene lost 3 bases, with 8 bases spanning the gap. The CDR3 is 13 amino acids. Germline V CDR1 and CDR2: SGHRS, YFSETQ. The genes are TRBV5-1 and TRBJ2-7; no clear D gene. Sample: PBMCs. The clonotype originates from a human donor in good health. The CDR3 is CASSLTPVYEQYF. The CDR3, as DNA: TGCGCCAGCAGCTTGACACCAGTCTACGAGCAGTACTTC.